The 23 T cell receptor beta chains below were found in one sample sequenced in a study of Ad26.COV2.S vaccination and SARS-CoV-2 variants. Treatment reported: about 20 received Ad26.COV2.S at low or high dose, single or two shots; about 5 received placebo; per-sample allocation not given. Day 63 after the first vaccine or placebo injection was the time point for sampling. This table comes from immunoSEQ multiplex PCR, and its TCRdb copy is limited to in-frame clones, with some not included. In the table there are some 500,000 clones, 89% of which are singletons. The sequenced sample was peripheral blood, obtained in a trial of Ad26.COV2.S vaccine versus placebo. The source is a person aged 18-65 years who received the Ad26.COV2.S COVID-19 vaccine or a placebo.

Here the CDR3 reads CASSQVARDTQYF. In DNA, the CDR3 is TGCGCCAGCAGCCAAGTCGCGAGAGATACGCAGTATTTT. The chain joins TRBV4-3 to TRBJ2-3; D unclear. Germline CDR1 and CDR2: LGHNA and YSLEER. Trimming took off 1 base at V and 5 bases at J, with 7 bases between the two ends. The CDR3 sequence is 13 residues long.

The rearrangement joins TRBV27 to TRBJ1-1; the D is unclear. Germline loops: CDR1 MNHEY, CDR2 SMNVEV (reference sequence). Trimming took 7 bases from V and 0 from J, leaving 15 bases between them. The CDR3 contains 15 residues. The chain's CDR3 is CASIPGVKVNTEAFF. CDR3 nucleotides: TGTGCCAGCATCCCGGGTGTTAAGGTGAACACTGAAGCTTTCTTT.

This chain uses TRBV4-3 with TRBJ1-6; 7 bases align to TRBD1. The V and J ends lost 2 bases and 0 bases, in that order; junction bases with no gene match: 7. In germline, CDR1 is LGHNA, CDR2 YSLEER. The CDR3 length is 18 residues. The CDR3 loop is CASSQITGEASYNSPLHF. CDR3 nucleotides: TGCGCCAGCAGCCAAATCACAGGGGAGGCCTCCTATAATTCACCCCTCCACTTT.

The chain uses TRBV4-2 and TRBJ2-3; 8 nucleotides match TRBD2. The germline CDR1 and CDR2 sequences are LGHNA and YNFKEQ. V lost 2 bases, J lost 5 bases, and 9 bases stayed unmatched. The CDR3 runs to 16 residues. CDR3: CASSQTSNGGEDTQYF. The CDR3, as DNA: TGTGCCAGCAGCCAAACTAGCAACGGGGGGGAAGATACGCAGTATTTT.

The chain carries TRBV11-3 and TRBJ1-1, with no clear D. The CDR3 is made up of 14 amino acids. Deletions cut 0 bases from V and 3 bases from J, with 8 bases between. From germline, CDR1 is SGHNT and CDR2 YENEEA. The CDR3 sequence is CASSLDWQHTEAFF. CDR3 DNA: TGTGCCAGCAGCTTAGATTGGCAGCACACTGAAGCTTTCTTT.

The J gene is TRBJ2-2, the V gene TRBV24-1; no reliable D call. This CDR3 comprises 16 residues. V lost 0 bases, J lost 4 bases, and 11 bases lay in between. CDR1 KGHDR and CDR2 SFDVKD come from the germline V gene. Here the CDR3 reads CATSDLGQMGTGELFF. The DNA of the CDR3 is TGTGCCACCAGTGATTTGGGTCAGATGGGCACCGGGGAGCTGTTTTTT.

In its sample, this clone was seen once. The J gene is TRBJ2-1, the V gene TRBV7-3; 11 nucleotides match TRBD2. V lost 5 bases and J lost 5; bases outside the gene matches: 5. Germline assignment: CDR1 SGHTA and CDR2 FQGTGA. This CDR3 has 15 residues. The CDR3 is CASSARLAGNNEQFF. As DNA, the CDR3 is TGTGCCAGCAGCGCTCGACTAGCGGGGAACAATGAGCAGTTCTTC.

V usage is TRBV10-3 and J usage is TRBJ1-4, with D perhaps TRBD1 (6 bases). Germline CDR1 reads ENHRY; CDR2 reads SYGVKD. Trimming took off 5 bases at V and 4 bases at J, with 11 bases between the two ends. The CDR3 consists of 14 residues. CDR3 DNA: TGTGCCATCAGTAGTTCAGGGGTTAATGAAAAACTGTTTTTT. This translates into CAISSSGVNEKLFF.

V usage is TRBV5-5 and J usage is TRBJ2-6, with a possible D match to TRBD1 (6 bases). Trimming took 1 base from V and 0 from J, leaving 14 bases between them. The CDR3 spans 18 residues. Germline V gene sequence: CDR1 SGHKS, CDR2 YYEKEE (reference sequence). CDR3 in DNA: TGTGCCAGCAGCTTGCTGACAGGCTACCCCTCTGGGGCCAACGTCCTGACTTTC. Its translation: CASSLLTGYPSGANVLTF.

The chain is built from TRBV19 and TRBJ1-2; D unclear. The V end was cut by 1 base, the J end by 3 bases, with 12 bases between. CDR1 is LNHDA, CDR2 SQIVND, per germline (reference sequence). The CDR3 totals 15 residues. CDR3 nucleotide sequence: TGTGCCAGTAGTATAGTCCCTTTTCCCCACTATGGCTACACCTTC. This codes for CASSIVPFPHYGYTF. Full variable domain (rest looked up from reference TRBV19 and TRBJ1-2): DGGITQSPKYLFRKEGQNVTLSCEQNLNHDAMYWYRQDPGQGLRLIYYSQIVNDFQKGDIAEGYSVSREKKESFPLTVTSAQKNPTAFYLCASSIVPFPHYGYTFGSGTRLTVV.

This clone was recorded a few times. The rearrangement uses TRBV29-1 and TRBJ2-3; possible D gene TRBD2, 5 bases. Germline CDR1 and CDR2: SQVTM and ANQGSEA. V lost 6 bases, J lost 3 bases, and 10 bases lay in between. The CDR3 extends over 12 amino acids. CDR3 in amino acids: CSVREQTDTQYF. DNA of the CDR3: TGCAGCGTCCGGGAACAGACAGATACGCAGTATTTT.

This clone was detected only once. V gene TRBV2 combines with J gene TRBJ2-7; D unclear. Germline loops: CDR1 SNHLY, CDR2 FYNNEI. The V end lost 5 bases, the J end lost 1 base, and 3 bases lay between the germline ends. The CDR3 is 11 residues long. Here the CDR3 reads CASSPSYEQYV. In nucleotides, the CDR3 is TGTGCCAGCAGTCCATCCTACGAGCAGTACGTC.

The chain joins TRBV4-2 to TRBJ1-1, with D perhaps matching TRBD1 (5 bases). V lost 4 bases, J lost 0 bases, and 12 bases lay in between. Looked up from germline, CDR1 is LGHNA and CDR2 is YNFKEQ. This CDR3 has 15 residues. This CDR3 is CASSPYTGMNTEAFF. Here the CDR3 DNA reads TGTGCCAGCAGCCCATATACAGGCATGAACACTGAAGCTTTCTTT.

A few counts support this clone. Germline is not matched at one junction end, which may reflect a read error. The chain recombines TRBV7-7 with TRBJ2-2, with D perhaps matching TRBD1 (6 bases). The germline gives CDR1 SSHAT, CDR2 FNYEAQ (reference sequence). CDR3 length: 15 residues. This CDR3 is CASSPGVGSAGELFF. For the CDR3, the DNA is TGTGCTAGCAGCCCAGGGGTAGGGTCGGCCGGGGAGCTGTTTTTT.

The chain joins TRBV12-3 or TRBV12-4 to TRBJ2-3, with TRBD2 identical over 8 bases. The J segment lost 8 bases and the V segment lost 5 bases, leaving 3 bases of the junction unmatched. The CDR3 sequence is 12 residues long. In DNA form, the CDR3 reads TGTGCCAGCAGTCCGACTAGCGTTACGCAGTATTTT. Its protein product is CASSPTSVTQYF.

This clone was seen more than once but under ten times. The CDR3 coding sequence is TGTGCCAGCTCACCGGAAACAGGGAGCACTGAAGCTTTCTTT. It yields the protein CASSPETGSTEAFF. The J gene is TRBJ1-1, the V gene TRBV18, with D possibly matching TRBD1 (6 bases). The germline V and J ends were trimmed by 3 bases and 4 bases, with 12 bases remaining between them. The germline V gene has CDR1 KGHSH and CDR2 LQKENI. The CDR3 contains 14 residues.

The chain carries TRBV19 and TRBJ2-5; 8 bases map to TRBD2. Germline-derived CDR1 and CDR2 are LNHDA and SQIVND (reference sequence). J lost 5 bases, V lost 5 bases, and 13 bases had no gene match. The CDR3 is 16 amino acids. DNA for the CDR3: TGTGCCAGTAGTCGTGGCGGGGGGATCCGAAGCGAGACCCAGTACTTC. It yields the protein CASSRGGGIRSETQYF.

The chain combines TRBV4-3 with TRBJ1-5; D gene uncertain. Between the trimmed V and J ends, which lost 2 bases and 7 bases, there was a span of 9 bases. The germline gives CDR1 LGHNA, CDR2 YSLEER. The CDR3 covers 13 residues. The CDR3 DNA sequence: TGCGCCAGCAGCCAAAGGCCGGACCAGCCCCAGCATTTT. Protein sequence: CASSQRPDQPQHF.

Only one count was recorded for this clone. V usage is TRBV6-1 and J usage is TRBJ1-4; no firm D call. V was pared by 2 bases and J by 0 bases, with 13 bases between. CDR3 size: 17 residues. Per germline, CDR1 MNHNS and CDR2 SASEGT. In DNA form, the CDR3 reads TGTGCCAGCAGTGAAAGATTCAAGGGTGCAACTAATGAAAAACTGTTTTTT. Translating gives CASSERFKGATNEKLFF.

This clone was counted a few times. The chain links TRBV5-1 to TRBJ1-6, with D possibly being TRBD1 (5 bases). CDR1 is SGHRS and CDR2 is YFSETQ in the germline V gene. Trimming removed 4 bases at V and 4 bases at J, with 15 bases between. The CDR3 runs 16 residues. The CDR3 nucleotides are TGCGCCAGCAGCCCCAGACGGGGGGGTTATAATTCACCCCTCCACTTT. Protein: CASSPRRGGYNSPLHF.

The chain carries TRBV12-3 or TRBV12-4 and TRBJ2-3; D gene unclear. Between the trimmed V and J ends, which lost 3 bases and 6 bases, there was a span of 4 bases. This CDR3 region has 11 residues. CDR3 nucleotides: TGTGCCAGCAGTTTGAAGGATACGCAGTATTTT. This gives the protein CASSLKDTQYF.

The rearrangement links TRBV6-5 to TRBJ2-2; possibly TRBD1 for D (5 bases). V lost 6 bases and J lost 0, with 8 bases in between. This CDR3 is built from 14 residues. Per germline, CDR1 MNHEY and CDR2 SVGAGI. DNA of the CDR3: TGTGCCAGCAGACCAGGGCCGAACACCGGGGAGCTGTTTTTT. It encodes CASRPGPNTGELFF.

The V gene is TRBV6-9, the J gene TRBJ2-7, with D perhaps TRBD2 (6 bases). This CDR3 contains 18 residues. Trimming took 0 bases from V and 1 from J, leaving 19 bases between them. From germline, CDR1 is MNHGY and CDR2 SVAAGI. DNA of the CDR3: TGTGCCAGCAGTTATTCTCTCAAGTCCACAGGAGGGTCCTACGAGCAGTACTTC. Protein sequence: CASSYSLKSTGGSYEQYF.